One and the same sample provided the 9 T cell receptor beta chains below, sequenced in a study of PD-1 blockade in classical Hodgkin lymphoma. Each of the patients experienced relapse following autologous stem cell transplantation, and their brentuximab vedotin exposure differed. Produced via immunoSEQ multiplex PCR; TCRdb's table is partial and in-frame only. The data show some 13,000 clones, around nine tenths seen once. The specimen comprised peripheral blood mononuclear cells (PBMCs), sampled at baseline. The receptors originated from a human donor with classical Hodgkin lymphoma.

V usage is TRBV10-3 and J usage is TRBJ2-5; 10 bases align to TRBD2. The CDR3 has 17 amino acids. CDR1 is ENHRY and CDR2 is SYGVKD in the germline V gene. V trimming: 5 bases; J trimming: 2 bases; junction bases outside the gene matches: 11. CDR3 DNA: TGTGCCATCAGTCCTACTCTTACTAGCGGGGAGCAAGAGACCCAGTACTTC. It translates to CAISPTLTSGEQETQYF.

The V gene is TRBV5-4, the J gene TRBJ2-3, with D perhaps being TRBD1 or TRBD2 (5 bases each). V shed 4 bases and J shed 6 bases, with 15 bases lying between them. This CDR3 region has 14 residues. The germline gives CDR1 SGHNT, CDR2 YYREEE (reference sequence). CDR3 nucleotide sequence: TGTGCCAGCAGCCAAGTAAGGGGAGAGGATACGCAGTATTTT. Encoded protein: CASSQVRGEDTQYF.

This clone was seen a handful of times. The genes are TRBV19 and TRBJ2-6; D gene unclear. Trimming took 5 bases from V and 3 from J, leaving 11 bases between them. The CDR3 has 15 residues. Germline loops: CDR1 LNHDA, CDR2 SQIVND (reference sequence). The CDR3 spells CASSPTYLGANVLTF. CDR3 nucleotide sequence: TGTGCCAGTAGTCCAACCTATCTTGGGGCCAACGTCCTGACTTTC.

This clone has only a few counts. The CDR3 DNA reads as TGTGCCAGCAGCGTAGGAGGAGGGAACTCCTACGAGCAGTACTTC. This encodes CASSVGGGNSYEQYF. This sequence joins TRBV9 and TRBJ2-7, with D possibly TRBD2 on 6 matching bases. Trimming took off 0 bases at V and 0 bases at J, with 10 bases between the two ends. This CDR3 has 15 residues. From germline, CDR1 is SGDLS and CDR2 YYNGEE.

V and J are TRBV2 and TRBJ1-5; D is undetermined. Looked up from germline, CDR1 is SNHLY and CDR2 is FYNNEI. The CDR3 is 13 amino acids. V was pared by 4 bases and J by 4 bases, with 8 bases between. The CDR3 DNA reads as TGTGCCAGCAGTGGCGCAGGTAATCAGCCCCAGCATTTT. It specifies CASSGAGNQPQHF.

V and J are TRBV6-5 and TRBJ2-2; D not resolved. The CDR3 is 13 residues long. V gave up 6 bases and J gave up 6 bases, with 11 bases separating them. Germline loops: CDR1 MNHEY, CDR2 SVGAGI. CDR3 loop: CASSHFESGELFF. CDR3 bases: TGTGCCAGCAGCCACTTCGAATCCGGGGAGCTGTTTTTT.

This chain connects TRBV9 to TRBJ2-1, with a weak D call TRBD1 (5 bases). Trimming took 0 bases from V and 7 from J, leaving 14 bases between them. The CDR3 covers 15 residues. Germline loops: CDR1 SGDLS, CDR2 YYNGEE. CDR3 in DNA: TGTGCCAGCAGCGTAGGGGGCAGATCCCTTAATGAGCAGTTCTTC. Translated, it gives CASSVGGRSLNEQFF.

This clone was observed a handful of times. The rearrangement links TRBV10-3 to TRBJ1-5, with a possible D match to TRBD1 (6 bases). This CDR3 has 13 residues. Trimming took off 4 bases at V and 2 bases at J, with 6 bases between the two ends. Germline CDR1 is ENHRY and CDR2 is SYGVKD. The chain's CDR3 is CAISAGGNQPQHF. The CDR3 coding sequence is TGTGCCATCAGTGCAGGGGGCAATCAGCCCCAGCATTTT.

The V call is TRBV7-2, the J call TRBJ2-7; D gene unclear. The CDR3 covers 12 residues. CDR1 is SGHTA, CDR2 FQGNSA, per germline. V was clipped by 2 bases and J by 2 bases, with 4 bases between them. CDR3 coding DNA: TGTGCCAGCAGCTTACCCCCCTACGAGCAGTACTTC. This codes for CASSLPPYEQYF.